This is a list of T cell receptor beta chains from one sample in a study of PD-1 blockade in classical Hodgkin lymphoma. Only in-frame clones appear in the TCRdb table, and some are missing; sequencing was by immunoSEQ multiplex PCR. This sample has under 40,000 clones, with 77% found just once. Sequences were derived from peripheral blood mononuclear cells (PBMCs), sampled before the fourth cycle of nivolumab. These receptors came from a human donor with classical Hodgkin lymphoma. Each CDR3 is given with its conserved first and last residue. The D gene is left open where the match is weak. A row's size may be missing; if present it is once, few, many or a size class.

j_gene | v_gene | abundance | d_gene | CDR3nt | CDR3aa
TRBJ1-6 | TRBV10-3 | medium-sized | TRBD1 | TGTGCCATCGCCGGGACAGGGGATTCACCCCTCCACTTT | CAIAGTGDSPLHF
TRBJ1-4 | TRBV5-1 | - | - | TGCGCCAGCAGCTTGGTTTCTGGGACTAATGAAAAACTGTTTTTT | CASSLVSGTNEKLFF
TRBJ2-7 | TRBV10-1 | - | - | TGCGCCAGCAGTGGGGTAGTGTCCTACGAGCAGTACTTC | CASSGVVSYEQYF
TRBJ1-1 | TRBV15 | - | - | TGTGCCACCAGCAGAGATCGAACAGAGAACACTGAAGCTTTCTTT | CATSRDRTENTEAFF
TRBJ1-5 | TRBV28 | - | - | TGTGCCAGCAGTTTAGAACAGTTCTATAGCAATCAGCCCCAGCATTTT | CASSLEQFYSNQPQHF
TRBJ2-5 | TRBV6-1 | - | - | TGTGCCAGCGGCGGGGCGAGCCAAGAGACCCAGTACTTC | CASGGASQETQYF
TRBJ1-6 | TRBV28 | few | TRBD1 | TGTGCCAGCAGGGGAAGGACAGGGGATAATTCACCCCTCCACTTT | CASRGRTGDNSPLHF
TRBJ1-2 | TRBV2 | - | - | TGTGCCAGCAGGGAGCGGGTTGCCTATGGCTACACCTTC | CASRERVAYGYTF
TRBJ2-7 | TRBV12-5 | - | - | TGTGCTAGTTTGGGTCAGGGATCCTATGAGCAGTACTTC | CASLGQGSYEQYF
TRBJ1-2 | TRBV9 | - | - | TGTGCCAGCAGCCCGCCGACAAGTCTTGGCTACACCTTC | CASSPPTSLGYTF
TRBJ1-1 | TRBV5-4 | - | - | TGTGCCAGCAGCTTGGAGAGAAACACTGAAGCTTTCTTT | CASSLERNTEAFF
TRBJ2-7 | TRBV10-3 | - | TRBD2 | TGTGCCACGGGGGGGGATCGCCCTCACGAGCAGTACTTC | CATGGDRPHEQYF
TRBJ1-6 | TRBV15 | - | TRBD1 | TGTGCCACCAGCAGGGGGGGGACAGGGGTTTCACCCCTCCACTTT | CATSRGGTGVSPLHF
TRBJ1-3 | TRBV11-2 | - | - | TGTGCCAGCAGCTTAGTAAGCCCGAGGGGAGGAAACACCATATATTTT | CASSLVSPRGGNTIYF
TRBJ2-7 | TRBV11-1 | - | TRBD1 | TGTGCCAGCCGCCTCCGGGGACAGGGGAGGTACGAGCAGTACTTC | CASRLRGQGRYEQYF
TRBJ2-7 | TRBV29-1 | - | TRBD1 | TGCAGCGTTGATTTGGGGACAGGGTTCCACGAGCAGTACTTC | CSVDLGTGFHEQYF
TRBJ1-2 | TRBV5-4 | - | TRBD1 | TGTGCCAGCAGCCCCATTCGACAGGGGATCCTCTATGGCTACACCTTC | CASSPIRQGILYGYTF
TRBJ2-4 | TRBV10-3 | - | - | TGTGCCATCAGGGCCGGTCCACTAGCCAAAAACATTCAGTACTTC | CAIRAGPLAKNIQYF
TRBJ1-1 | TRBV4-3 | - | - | TGCGCCAGCAGCCATGCACAGGGTTGGACTGAAGCTTTCTTT | CASSHAQGWTEAFF
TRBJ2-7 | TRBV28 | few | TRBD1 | TGTGCCAGCAGGGGGAGACAGGGATCCTACGAGCAGTACTTC | CASRGRQGSYEQYF
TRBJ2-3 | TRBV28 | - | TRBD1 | TGTGCCTTAGGGGGCAGCACAGATACGCAGTATTTT | CALGGSTDTQYF
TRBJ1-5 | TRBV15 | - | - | TGTGCCACCAGTCGGCGTAGCAATCAGCCCCAGCATTTT | CATSRRSNQPQHF
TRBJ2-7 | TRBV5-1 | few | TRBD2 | TGCGCCAGCAGCAAGGGGACTAGCAGCCACTACGAGCAGTACTTC | CASSKGTSSHYEQYF
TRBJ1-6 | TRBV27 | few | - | TGTGCCAGCAGTTTAGACGGGGGCTATAATTCACCCCTCCACTTT | CASSLDGGYNSPLHF
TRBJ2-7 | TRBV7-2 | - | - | TGTGCCAGCAGCTTAGCGTTTAGCGTGGGATCCTACGAGCAGTACTTC | CASSLAFSVGSYEQYF
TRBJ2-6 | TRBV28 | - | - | TGTGCCAGCAGTGGACAGAGTTTCTCTGGGGCCAACGTCCTGACTTTC | CASSGQSFSGANVLTF
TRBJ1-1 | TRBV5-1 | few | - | TGCGCCAGCAGCCCGGGACTTCATAATAATGTTGAAGCTTTCTTT | CASSPGLHNNVEAFF
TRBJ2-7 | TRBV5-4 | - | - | TGTGCCAGCAGCTTGGAGGCAGGGGTGTACGAGCAGTACTTC | CASSLEAGVYEQYF
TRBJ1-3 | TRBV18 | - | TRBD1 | TGTGCCAGCTCACAAATTGGGACAGCTGGAAACACCATATATTTT | CASSQIGTAGNTIYF
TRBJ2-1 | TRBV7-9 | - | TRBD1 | TGTGCCAGCAGCTTGACAGGGGGCAATGAGCAGTTCTTC | CASSLTGGNEQFF
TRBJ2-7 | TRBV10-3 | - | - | TGTGCCATCAGTGGAGGGGGGGTCTACGAGCAGTACTTC | CAISGGGVYEQYF
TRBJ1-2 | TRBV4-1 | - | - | TGCGCCAGCAGCCAAGATCAACAGTCCGGCAACTATGGCTACACCTTC | CASSQDQQSGNYGYTF
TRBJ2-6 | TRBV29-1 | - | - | TGCAGCGCAAAGAACTCTGGGGCCAACGTCCTGACTTTC | CSAKNSGANVLTF
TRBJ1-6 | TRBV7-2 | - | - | TGTGCCAGCAAAAGCCAGAGGGATTCACCCCTCCACTTT | CASKSQRDSPLHF
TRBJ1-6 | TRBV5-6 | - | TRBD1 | TGTGCCAGCAGCTTCGGACAGGGTCCCCTCCACTTT | CASSFGQGPLHF
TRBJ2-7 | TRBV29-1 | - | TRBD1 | TGCAGCGTTGAGGACTTCGCGGGACAGGGTTCCTACGAGCAGTACTTC | CSVEDFAGQGSYEQYF
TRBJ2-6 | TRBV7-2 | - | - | TGTGCCAGCAGCTTGGTCGGGATCCCGGGATCTGGGGCCAACGTCCTGACTTTC | CASSLVGIPGSGANVLTF
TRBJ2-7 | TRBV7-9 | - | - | TGTGCCAGCAGCTTAGTGGGGGTCGAGCAGTACTTC | CASSLVGVEQYF
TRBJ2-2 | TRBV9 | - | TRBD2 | TGTGCCAGCAGAGGGGGGACTAGCGCCACCGGGGAGCTGTTTTTT | CASRGGTSATGELFF
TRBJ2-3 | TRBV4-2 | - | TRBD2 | TGTGCCAGCAGCCAAGACCTGCCGGGGGGTGGCACAGATACGCAGTATTTT | CASSQDLPGGGTDTQYF
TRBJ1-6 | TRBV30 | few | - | TGTGCCTGGCGTCAAGGATATTCACCCCTCCACTTT | CAWRQGYSPLHF
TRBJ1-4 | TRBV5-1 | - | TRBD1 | TGCGCCAGCAGCTTAGAAACAGGGGGCGGAGAAAAACTGTTTTTT | CASSLETGGGEKLFF
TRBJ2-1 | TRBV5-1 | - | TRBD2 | TGCGCCAGCAGGCCTACTAGCGGGGGCCATGAGCAGTTCTTC | CASRPTSGGHEQFF
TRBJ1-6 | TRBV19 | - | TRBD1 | TGTGCCAGTAGTGCGCTGGACAGGGTGTCCCTCCACTTT | CASSALDRVSLHF
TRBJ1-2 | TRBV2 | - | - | TGTGCCAGAAGGGACGGCTATGGCTACACCTTC | CARRDGYGYTF
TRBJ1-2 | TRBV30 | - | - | TGTGCCTGGAGTGACGGCGTAAGCTATGGCTACACCTTC | CAWSDGVSYGYTF
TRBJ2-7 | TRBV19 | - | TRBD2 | TGTGCCAGTAGTATCCGCTCTAGCGGGGCTTACGAGCAGTACTTC | CASSIRSSGAYEQYF
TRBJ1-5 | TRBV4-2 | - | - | TGTGCCAGCAGCCCCGCCGATGGAACTAGCAATCAGCCCCAGCATTTT | CASSPADGTSNQPQHF
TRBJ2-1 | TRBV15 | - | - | TGTGCCACCAGCAGACACAGGTCTCTTACACATGAGCAGTTCTTC | CATSRHRSLTHEQFF
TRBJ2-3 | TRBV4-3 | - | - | TGCGCCAGCAGCCAAGTTAGGACAGATACGCAGTATTTT | CASSQVRTDTQYF
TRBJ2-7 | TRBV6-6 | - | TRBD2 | TGTGCCAGCAAAAATCCTAGCGGGAGCTCCTACGAGCAGTACTTC | CASKNPSGSSYEQYF
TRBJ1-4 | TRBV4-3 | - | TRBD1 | TGCGCCAGCAGCCAAGATTGGTCGGGACAGGCGAATGAAAAACTGTTTTTT | CASSQDWSGQANEKLFF
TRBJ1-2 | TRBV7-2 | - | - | TGTGCCAGCAGCTACAGGGATTCAGGCTATGGCTACACCTTC | CASSYRDSGYGYTF